Given below is one T cell receptor (beta chain) in context. Authors' analysis steps: Amplified reference gene primers provided the basis for estimating nucleated cell counts. Produced via immunoSEQ multiplex PCR; TCRdb's table is partial and in-frame only. V and J calls and clone size are copied from that table; D and trimming were computed from the DNA. The data contain about 200,000 clones, just over 85% of them seen just once; the ten biggest clones take up 3.5% to 4%. These data are taken from a study of blood T cell repertoires in COVID-19. At the level of the study: Acute and convalescent COVID-19 samples came from the United States, Italy and Spain. Sample material is recorded as cDNA or gDNA derived from T cells, B-cell-depleted T cells, or PBMCs.

Participants were placed into cohorts based on the clinical history they reported. This TCR was recovered from a middle-aged woman with acute COVID-19. The sequenced material came from PBMCs or T cells enriched from blood (not recorded which).

This CDR3 is CASSYFVGRTGGEQYF. As DNA, the CDR3 is TGTGCCAGCAGTTATTTCGTGGGGAGGACAGGGGGCGAGCAGTACTTC. The V gene is TRBV6-6, the J gene TRBJ2-7; 10 bases map to TRBD1. Trimming took 3 bases from V and 6 from J; bases not matched to a gene: 11. Germline CDR1 MNHNY, CDR2 SVGAGI (reference sequence). The CDR3 has 16 amino acids.